The 9 T cell receptor beta chains presented below share a single source sample, sequenced in a study of CD8+ T cells in alopecia areata. Treatment here: oral pan-JAK inhibitor, 5-10 mg twice daily. Isolated RNA was reverse transcribed into cDNA used as the sequencing template. Profiled with immunoSEQ multiplex PCR; TCRdb holds only in-frame clones, not every one. The sample lists 110,000 or so clones, roughly 50% occurring once. Sequences were derived from CD4+ T cells sorted from blood, sampled at week 24, from a patient treated with tofacitinib. The receptors were sampled from a human donor with alopecia areata.

The V call is TRBV29-1, the J call TRBJ2-3, with 7 bases aligning to TRBD2. CDR1 SQVTM and CDR2 ANQGSEA come from the germline V gene. The trim removed 8 bases at V and 0 bases at J, leaving 8 bases unmatched. The CDR3 has 14 amino acids. CDR3 sequence: CSPKGLQSTDTQYF. The DNA for the CDR3 is TGCAGCCCGAAGGGACTACAGAGCACAGATACGCAGTATTTT.

This sequence joins TRBV30 and TRBJ2-3, with 8 bases fitting TRBD1. J gave up 2 bases and V 2 bases, and 3 bases lay outside the gene matches. CDR1 and CDR2 (germline): GTSNPN, SVGIG (reference sequence). This CDR3 is built from 14 residues. CDR3 coding DNA: TGTGCCTGGAGTAGGCAGGGGGCCACAGATACGCAGTATTTT. Protein product: CAWSRQGATDTQYF.

There are a few counts of this clone. V is TRBV30 and J is TRBJ2-3, with D uncertain. The CDR3 runs 11 residues. V lost 0 bases and J 10 bases, leaving 8 bases between the germline ends. Germline assignment: CDR1 GTSNPN and CDR2 SVGIG (reference sequence). CDR3 loop: CAWSVDVAQYF. The CDR3 DNA follows: TGTGCCTGGAGTGTAGACGTCGCGCAGTATTTT. The full variable domain, rest sourced from reference TRBV30 and TRBJ2-3, is SQTIHQWPATLVQPVGSPLSLECTVEGTSNPNLYWYRQAAGRGLQLLFYSVGIGQISSEVPQNLSASRPQDRQFILSSKKLLLSDSGFYLCAWSVDVAQYFGPGTRLTVL.

The chain couples TRBV5-6 to TRBJ1-1; weak D call: TRBD1 (6 bases). There are 15 residues in the CDR3. V was cut by 1 base and J by 4 bases, with 14 bases left in between. Looked up from germline, CDR1 is SGHDT and CDR2 is YYEEEE. The CDR3 DNA sequence: TGTGCCAGCAGCTTGTCAGGGGACCTGGGCACTGAAGCTTTCTTT. Translation: CASSLSGDLGTEAFF.

The chain uses TRBV6-5 and TRBJ1-1; the match to TRBD1 covers 7 bases. The CDR3 loop spans 14 amino acids. Germline loops: CDR1 MNHEY, CDR2 SVGAGI. V lost 2 bases, J lost 6 bases, and 6 bases stayed unmatched. For the CDR3, the DNA is TGTGCCAGCAGTTACCGGCCCGGACAGGCTGAAGCTTTCTTT. Protein sequence: CASSYRPGQAEAFF.

The chain is built from TRBV30 and TRBJ1-3; D is unresolved. Germline CDR1 is GTSNPN and CDR2 is SVGIG (reference sequence). The CDR3 runs 15 residues. Trimming shortened V by 0 bases and J by 0 bases, and 9 bases separated the two germline ends. CDR3 sequence (DNA): TGTGCCTGGAGTGTAGGGAAGATCTCTGGAAACACCATATATTTT. Translating it yields CAWSVGKISGNTIYF. Based on the CDR3 plus reference TRBV30 and TRBJ1-3, the full variable domain is SQTIHQWPATLVQPVGSPLSLECTVEGTSNPNLYWYRQAAGRGLQLLFYSVGIGQISSEVPQNLSASRPQDRQFILSSKKLLLSDSGFYLCAWSVGKISGNTIYFGEGSWLTVV.

This clone has just a few counts. The chain joins TRBV2 to TRBJ2-5; 7 bases map to TRBD1. After removal of 4 bases from V and 5 bases from J, the junction contained 4 bases not matched to a gene. Germline CDR1 and CDR2: SNHLY and FYNNEI. The CDR3 runs to 13 residues. This CDR3 reads CASSVGGTETQYF. Here the CDR3 DNA reads TGTGCCAGCAGTGTAGGGGGCACGGAGACCCAGTACTTC. The complete variable domain, with remaining parts taken from reference TRBV2 and TRBJ2-5, reads EPEVTQTPSHQVTQMGQEVILRCVPISNHLYFYWYRQILGQKVEFLVSFYNNEISEKSEIFDDQFSVERPDGSNFTLKIRSTKLEDSAMYFCASSVGGTETQYFGPGTRLLVL.

A word on this clone: Other DNA variants within this sample encode the same CDR3. V usage is TRBV29-1 and J usage is TRBJ2-2; 10 bases are shared with TRBD1. The J segment lost 5 bases and the V segment lost 6 bases, leaving 0 bases of the junction unmatched. Germline CDR1 is SQVTM and CDR2 is ANQGSEA. CDR3 length equals 12 residues. The CDR3 DNA reads as TGCAGCGTGGGACAGGGGACCGGGGAGCTGTTTTTT. It codes for CSVGQGTGELFF.

This CDR3 is CASSTRTGGEQYF. CDR3 DNA: TGCGCCAGCAGCACGAGGACAGGGGGCGAGCAGTACTTC. The V and J genes are TRBV5-1 and TRBJ2-7, with 10 bases lining up with TRBD1. This CDR3 region has 13 residues. The V gene's germline CDR1 is SGHRS and CDR2 YFSETQ. Trimming cost V 4 bases and J 6 bases; bases outside gene matches: 4. Combining the CDR3 with reference TRBV5-1 and TRBJ2-7 gives the whole variable domain KAGVTQTPRYLIKTRGQQVTLSCSPISGHRSVSWYQQTPGQGLQFLFEYFSETQRNKGNFPGRFSGRQFSNSRSEMNVSTLELGDSALYLCASSTRTGGEQYFGPGTRLTVT.